These 29 T cell receptor beta chains were all obtained from the same sample, sequenced in a study of cytomegalovirus exposure and HLA in healthy donors. TCRdb keeps only in-frame clones here, not all; method: immunoSEQ multiplex PCR. Altogether 110,000 to 150,000 clones are present, about 91% being singletons, with the ten largest covering 9%. Sequenced material: PBMCs. Receptors were obtained from a woman aged 18-29 years in good health and CMV-seropositive.

V and J are TRBV9 and TRBJ1-2; D might be TRBD1 (5 bases). This CDR3 comprises 15 residues. The V gene's germline CDR1 is SGDLS and CDR2 YYNGEE. V was pared by 1 base and J by 0 bases, with 10 bases between. The chain's CDR3 is CASSVMPDTNYGYTF. In nucleotides, the CDR3 is TGTGCCAGCAGCGTAATGCCGGACACTAACTATGGCTACACCTTC.

The chain is built from TRBV7-2 and TRBJ2-3; 10 nucleotides agree with TRBD2. J was trimmed by 0 bases and V by 0 bases; bases with no gene match: 0. This CDR3 contains 16 residues. CDR1 is SGHTA and CDR2 is FQGNSA in the germline V gene. CDR3 sequence (DNA): TGTGCCAGCAGCTTAGCTAGCGGGGGGAGCACAGATACGCAGTATTTT. This gives the protein CASSLASGGSTDTQYF.

The chain joins TRBV28 to TRBJ2-2; tentatively, D is TRBD2 (6 bases). Germline V lookup: CDR1 MDHEN, CDR2 SYDVKM. V dropped 4 bases and J dropped 5 bases, with 11 bases sitting between them. CDR3 length equals 14 residues. CDR3 nucleotides: TGTGCCAGCAGTTCTCCTAGCGAGACCGGGGAGCTGTTTTTT. Its protein product is CASSSPSETGELFF.

The CDR3 spells CASSLARQGISYNEQFF. The CDR3 DNA is TGCGCCAGCAGCTTGGCCAGACAGGGTATCTCCTACAATGAGCAGTTCTTC. The V and J genes are TRBV5-1 and TRBJ2-1, with 7 bases fitting TRBD1. V was clipped by 0 bases and J by 0 bases; unmatched bases: 6. This CDR3 has 17 amino acids. Germline assignment: CDR1 SGHRS and CDR2 YFSETQ.

CDR3 nucleotide sequence: TGTGCCAGCAGTGACCCTAGCGGGGGGGCCGGAGGCACAGATACGCAGTATTTT. It codes for CASSDPSGGAGGTDTQYF. V usage is TRBV28 and J usage is TRBJ2-3; 12 bases agree with TRBD2. The CDR3 totals 18 residues. Germline lookup yields CDR1 MDHEN and CDR2 SYDVKM. With 5 bases clipped from V and 1 base from J, the junction kept 10 bases outside the gene matches.

The chain couples TRBV30 to TRBJ1-6, with D possibly being TRBD1 (6 bases). V gave up 0 bases and J gave up 8 bases, with 8 bases separating them. Per the germline V gene, CDR1 is GTSNPN and CDR2 is SVGIG (reference sequence). The CDR3 contains 13 residues. CDR3 DNA sequence: TGTGCCTGGAGTGTACAGGGTGATTCACCCCTCCACTTT. Amino acids: CAWSVQGDSPLHF.

The chain employs TRBV19 and TRBJ2-3; 10 nucleotides align to TRBD2. CDR1 is LNHDA and CDR2 is SQIVND in the germline V gene (reference sequence). This CDR3 has 15 amino acids. Losses at the gene ends were 7 bases for V and 7 bases for J; bases not matched to a gene: 11. Here the CDR3 DNA reads TGTGCCAGTATGATAAGCGGGGGGGTTGGTAATACGCAGTATTTT. This translates into CASMISGGVGNTQYF.

The chain is built from TRBV7-6 and TRBJ2-2; TRBD1 aligns across 9 bases. V shed 4 bases, J shed 6 bases, and the junction held 18 bases outside the gene matches. The CDR3 spans 19 residues. The germline gives CDR1 SGHVS, CDR2 FNYEAQ. The CDR3 sequence is CASSSPIGGAGQGAGELFF. The CDR3 DNA reads TGTGCCAGCAGCTCCCCAATAGGAGGGGCGGGACAGGGCGCCGGGGAGCTGTTTTTT.

V and J are TRBV11-2 and TRBJ2-3, with TRBD2 matching over 8 bases. The CDR3 loop spans 17 amino acids. Trimming at V came to 5 bases and at J to 5 bases, leaving 15 bases not matched to a gene. CDR1 and CDR2 (germline): SGHAT, FQNNGV. CDR3 nucleotides: TGTGCCAGCAGCAGGGCCTCCGGGGGGGCGCGGGGAGATACGCAGTATTTT. Encoded protein: CASSRASGGARGDTQYF.

V gene TRBV7-9 combines with J gene TRBJ2-7, with 9 bases aligning to TRBD1. Trimming removed 1 base from V and 3 bases from J; junction bases left unmatched: 1. The germline V gene has CDR1 SEHNR and CDR2 FQNEAQ (reference sequence). This CDR3 spans 14 amino acids. The CDR3 DNA sequence: TGTGCCAGCAGCTTAGACAGGGGGCGCTACGAGCAGTACTTC. Translating gives CASSLDRGRYEQYF.

The rearrangement uses TRBV5-1 and TRBJ2-5; 15 nucleotides agree with TRBD2. There are 17 residues in the CDR3. From germline, CDR1 is SGHRS and CDR2 YFSETQ. Germline trimming cut 3 bases from V and 2 bases from J; bases unmatched to any gene: 5. The CDR3 protein is CASSSGLAGGYQETQYF. Here the CDR3 DNA reads TGCGCCAGCAGCTCAGGACTAGCGGGGGGGTATCAAGAGACCCAGTACTTC. Full variable domain (outside the CDR3, taken from reference TRBV5-1 and TRBJ2-5): KAGVTQTPRYLIKTRGQQVTLSCSPISGHRSVSWYQQTPGQGLQFLFEYFSETQRNKGNFPGRFSGRQFSNSRSEMNVSTLELGDSALYLCASSSGLAGGYQETQYFGPGTRLLVL.

A note on this clone: At one end, the junction sequence differs from germline, possibly due to a read error. The chain is built from TRBV6-1 and TRBJ2-3; TRBD1 matches 7 bases. Germline lookup yields CDR1 MNHNS and CDR2 SASEGT. The CDR3 length is 11 residues. The CDR3 loop reads CASRAGTVPNF. The CDR3 DNA follows: TGTGCCAGCAGGGCCGGGACAGTCCCGAATTTT.

The V and J genes are TRBV6-6 and TRBJ1-5, with a possible D match to TRBD1 (5 bases). V was cut by 5 bases and J by 0 bases, with 8 bases left in between. The length of the CDR3 is 14 residues. The germline V gene encodes CDR1 MNHNY and CDR2 SVGAGI (reference sequence). The CDR3 DNA sequence: TGTGCCAGCAGTCCGGGGGATAGCAATCAGCCCCAGCATTTT. This gives the protein CASSPGDSNQPQHF.

The chain is built from TRBV27 and TRBJ1-2; 8 nucleotides match TRBD1. Germline CDR1 MNHEY, CDR2 SMNVEV (reference sequence). The J segment lost 4 bases and the V segment lost 6 bases, leaving 4 bases of the junction unmatched. The CDR3 consists of 13 residues. DNA of the CDR3: TGTGCCAGCAGAATAACAGGGGGCTATGGCTACACCTTC. It specifies CASRITGGYGYTF.

V and J are TRBV7-9 and TRBJ2-7, with a tentative D call TRBD1 (5 bases). CDR1 SEHNR and CDR2 FQNEAQ come from the germline V gene (reference sequence). CDR3 length equals 13 residues. Trimming cost V 4 bases and J 4 bases, with 11 bases left between them. DNA for the CDR3: TGTGCCAGCAGCTCCCCCGACAGTTACGAGCAGTACTTC. This translates into CASSSPDSYEQYF.

This sequence joins TRBV6-4 and TRBJ1-1; D unclear. Germline CDR1 and CDR2: MRHNA and SNTAGT. CDR3 length: 14 residues. Trimming took 2 bases from V and 0 from J, leaving 7 bases between them. The DNA for the CDR3 is TGTGCCAGCAGTGACGAGGGAGTGAACACTGAAGCTTTCTTT. As protein: CASSDEGVNTEAFF.

The rearrangement uses TRBV7-9 and TRBJ2-1; D may be TRBD2 (5 bases). Germline CDR1 reads SEHNR; CDR2 reads FQNEAQ (reference sequence). Trimming removed 8 bases at V and 4 bases at J, with 6 bases between. The CDR3 is 11 amino acids. CDR3 region: CASEGYNEQFF. CDR3 sequence (DNA): TGTGCCAGCGAGGGTTACAATGAGCAGTTCTTC.

This rearrangement joins TRBV27 to TRBJ2-7, with 8 bases lining up with TRBD1. The CDR3 extends over 15 amino acids. V gave up 4 bases and J gave up 5 bases; unmatched junction bases: 10. Germline CDR1 and CDR2: MNHEY and SMNVEV (reference sequence). In DNA, the CDR3 is TGTGCCAGCAGTTCAGGACAGGGCGGGTCCCACGAGCAGTACTTC. Encoded protein: CASSSGQGGSHEQYF.

This chain connects TRBV5-4 to TRBJ2-2; weak D call: TRBD1 (6 bases). From germline, CDR1 is SGHNT and CDR2 YYREEE (reference sequence). This CDR3 has 13 amino acids. Trimming pared 3 bases from V and 7 bases from J, leaving 10 bases between. The CDR3 sequence: CASSSQTGGELFF. The DNA of the CDR3 is TGTGCCAGCAGCTCTCAGACAGGCGGGGAGCTGTTTTTT.

A few counts support this clone. The genes are TRBV7-3 and TRBJ1-6; 9 nucleotides align to TRBD1. The CDR3 is made up of 16 amino acids. Germline CDR1 reads SGHTA; CDR2 reads FQGTGA. The J segment lost 3 bases and the V segment lost 9 bases, leaving 9 bases of the junction unmatched. The CDR3: CARQGAPTFYNSPLHF. As DNA, the CDR3 is TGTGCCAGACAGGGGGCGCCTACGTTCTATAATTCACCCCTCCACTTT.

The rearrangement joins TRBV6-1 to TRBJ2-1; no reliable D call. Per the germline V gene, CDR1 is MNHNS and CDR2 is SASEGT. This CDR3 contains 15 residues. Between the trimmed V and J ends, which lost 5 bases and 0 bases, there was a span of 11 bases. CDR3 DNA sequence: TGTGCCAGCAGTCCAACAGATCCCTCCTACAATGAGCAGTTCTTC. Translation: CASSPTDPSYNEQFF.

The V and J genes are TRBV19 and TRBJ2-7; D is perhaps TRBD1 (6 bases). Germline V lookup: CDR1 LNHDA, CDR2 SQIVND (reference sequence). V was cut by 6 bases and J by 0 bases, with 12 bases left in between. The CDR3 is made up of 14 amino acids. The CDR3 DNA sequence: TGTGCCAGTAGGCGGACAGTTAGCTCCTACGAGCAGTACTTC. This codes for CASRRTVSSYEQYF.

This chain links TRBV15 with TRBJ1-1; 8 nucleotides match TRBD1. V was clipped by 0 bases and J by 2 bases; unmatched bases: 2. The germline V gene encodes CDR1 LNHNV and CDR2 YYDKDF (reference sequence). There are 15 residues in the CDR3. The CDR3 coding sequence is TGTGCCACCAGCAGAGAAGGACAGGGAAACACTGAAGCTTTCTTT. Residues: CATSREGQGNTEAFF.

The chain has TRBV29-1 and TRBJ2-3; tentatively, D is TRBD2 (6 bases). Germline lookup yields CDR1 SQVTM and CDR2 ANQGSEA. The CDR3 loop spans 17 amino acids. V lost 5 bases, J lost 1 base, and 22 bases lay in between. CDR3 protein: CSVPKTPPGLRTDTQYF. CDR3 sequence (DNA): TGCAGCGTTCCCAAAACCCCACCGGGACTTCGCACAGATACGCAGTATTTT.

This chain joins TRBV6-1 and TRBJ2-7; 7 bases align to TRBD1. The J segment lost 4 bases and the V segment lost 6 bases, leaving 9 bases of the junction unmatched. The CDR3 runs 14 residues. Germline CDR1 is MNHNS and CDR2 is SASEGT. CDR3: CASRPGPGGYEQYF. CDR3 in DNA: TGTGCCAGCAGGCCCGGGCCAGGGGGATACGAGCAGTACTTC.

The V gene is TRBV19, the J gene TRBJ1-3, with unresolved D. The CDR3 runs 15 residues. The germline V gene encodes CDR1 LNHDA and CDR2 SQIVND (reference sequence). V was pared by 5 bases and J by 0 bases, with 11 bases between. Here the CDR3 DNA reads TGTGCCAGTAGTTCCGGCGGAAGCTCTGGAAACACCATATATTTT. Translated, it gives CASSSGGSSGNTIYF.

The chain joins TRBV30 to TRBJ1-5; D is perhaps TRBD1 (5 bases). V lost 1 base to trimming and J lost 0 bases, with 7 bases between them. The CDR3 runs to 14 residues. Germline V gene sequence: CDR1 GTSNPN, CDR2 SVGIG (reference sequence). The CDR3 region is CAWSGGSSNQPQHF. DNA of the CDR3: TGTGCCTGGAGTGGGGGCAGTAGCAATCAGCCCCAGCATTTT. Variable domain in full (rest from reference TRBV30 and TRBJ1-5): SQTIHQWPATLVQPVGSPLSLECTVEGTSNPNLYWYRQAAGRGLQLLFYSVGIGQISSEVPQNLSASRPQDRQFILSSKKLLLSDSGFYLCAWSGGSSNQPQHFGDGTRLSIL.

A single count supports this clone. The CDR3 coding sequence is TGTGCCAGCAGTGCGGACAGGGGGCACTTGTTGTATGGCTACACCTTC. This encodes CASSADRGHLLYGYTF. This chain uses TRBV6-1 with TRBJ1-2, with 11 bases matching TRBD1. The V gene's germline CDR1 is MNHNS and CDR2 SASEGT. With 4 bases clipped from V and 5 bases from J, the junction kept 9 bases outside the gene matches. The CDR3 totals 16 residues.

This rearrangement joins TRBV19 to TRBJ2-3, with TRBD1 identical over 9 bases. The germline gives CDR1 LNHDA, CDR2 SQIVND (reference sequence). V shed 8 bases and J 2 bases; nucleotides not matched to a gene: 2. The CDR3 contains 13 residues. Here the CDR3 reads CASRDRATDTQYF. CDR3 DNA: TGTGCCAGTCGGGACAGGGCCACAGATACGCAGTATTTT. Variable domain in full (rest from reference TRBV19 and TRBJ2-3): DGGITQSPKYLFRKEGQNVTLSCEQNLNHDAMYWYRQDPGQGLRLIYYSQIVNDFQKGDIAEGYSVSREKKESFPLTVTSAQKNPTAFYLCASRDRATDTQYFGPGTRLTVL.